By share, the clone carrying this T cell receptor (beta chain) counts as medium-sized. Its antigen remains unidentified. This specimen comes from a study of metastatic and nonmetastatic thyroid tumors. At the level of the study: For malignant and benign thyroid patients, tumor or nodule tissue and blood were the sources whose repertoires were compared. Study-wide findings and caveats: TCR beta diversity was reportedly significantly higher in malignant thyroid tumors than benign nodules, in blood and tumor.

Treatment of any kind had been given to no patient before thyroid surgery. Original analysis: Building a distant-metastasis classifier for papillary thyroid cancer drew on CDR3 differences across clinicopathological groups. With MiXCR, TCRdb reprocessed the PCR reads. TCRdb's processing, not the study's, gives the V and J calls here. This sample has about 14,000 clones, with 30% to 35% found just once. The ends were cut back, 1 base at V and 8 bases at J, with 8 bases in the middle. The CDR3 totals 12 residues. Per germline, CDR1 SGHVS and CDR2 FQNEAQ. The J gene is TRBJ1-2, the V gene TRBV7-8; no clear D. Sequencing was done on a sample of tumor tissue. This sequence was found in a female donor with papillary thyroid cancer or a benign thyroid nodule (not recorded which). Some clones in this sample may be carry-over from other donors' samples. CDR3 sequence: CASSLEKSGYTF. DNA of the CDR3: TGTGCCAGCAGCTTAGAGAAGTCGGGCTACACCTTC.